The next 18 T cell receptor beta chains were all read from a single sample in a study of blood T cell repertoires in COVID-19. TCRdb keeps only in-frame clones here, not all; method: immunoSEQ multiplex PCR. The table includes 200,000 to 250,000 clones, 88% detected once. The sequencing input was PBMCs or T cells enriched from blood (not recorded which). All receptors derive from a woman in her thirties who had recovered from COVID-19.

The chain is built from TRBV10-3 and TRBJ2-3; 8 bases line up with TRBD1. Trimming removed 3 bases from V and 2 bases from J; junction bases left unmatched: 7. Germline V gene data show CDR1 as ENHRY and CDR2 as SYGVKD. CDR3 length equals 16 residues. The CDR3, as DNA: TGTGCCATCAGTGAAAGGACAGGGAGCGCCACAGATACGCAGTATTTT. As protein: CAISERTGSATDTQYF.

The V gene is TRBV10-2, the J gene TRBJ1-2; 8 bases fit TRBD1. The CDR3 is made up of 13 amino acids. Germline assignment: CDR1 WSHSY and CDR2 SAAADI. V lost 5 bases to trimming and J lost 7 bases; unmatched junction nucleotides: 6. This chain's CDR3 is CASSQQGVRGYTF. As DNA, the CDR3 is TGCGCCAGCAGTCAACAGGGGGTCCGTGGCTACACCTTC.

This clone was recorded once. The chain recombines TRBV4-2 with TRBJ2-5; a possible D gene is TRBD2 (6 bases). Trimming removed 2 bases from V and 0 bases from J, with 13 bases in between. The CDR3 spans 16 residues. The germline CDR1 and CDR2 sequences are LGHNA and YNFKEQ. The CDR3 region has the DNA TGTGCCAGCAGCCAATACCGGGACTTGTACCAAGAGACCCAGTACTTC. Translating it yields CASSQYRDLYQETQYF.

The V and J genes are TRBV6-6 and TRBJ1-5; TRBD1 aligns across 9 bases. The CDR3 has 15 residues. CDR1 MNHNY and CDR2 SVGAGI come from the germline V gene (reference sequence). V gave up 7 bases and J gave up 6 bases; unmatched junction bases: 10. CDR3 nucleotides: TGTGCCAGCACCGGGACAGGGCAGAAGGGTCAGCCCCAGCATTTT. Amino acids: CASTGTGQKGQPQHF.

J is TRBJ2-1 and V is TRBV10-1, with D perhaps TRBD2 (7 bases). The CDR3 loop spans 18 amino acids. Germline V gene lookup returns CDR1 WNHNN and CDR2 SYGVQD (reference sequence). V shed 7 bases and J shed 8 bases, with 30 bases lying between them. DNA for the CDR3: TGCGCCAGCATCCCCCAAAAGGGGGGGGGCCCCCTTTTCGATGAGCAGTTCTTC. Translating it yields CASIPQKGGGPLFDEQFF.

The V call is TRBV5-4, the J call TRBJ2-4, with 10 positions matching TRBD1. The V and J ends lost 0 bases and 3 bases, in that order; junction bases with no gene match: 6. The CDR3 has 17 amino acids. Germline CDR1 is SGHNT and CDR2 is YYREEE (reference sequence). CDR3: CASSLDRDRGDKNIQYF. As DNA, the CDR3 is TGTGCCAGCAGCTTGGACCGGGACAGGGGTGACAAAAACATTCAGTACTTC.

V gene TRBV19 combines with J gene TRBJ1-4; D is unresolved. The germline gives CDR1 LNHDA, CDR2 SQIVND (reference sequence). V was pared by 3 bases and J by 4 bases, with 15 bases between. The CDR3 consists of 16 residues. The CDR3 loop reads CASSIGVRRNNEKLFF. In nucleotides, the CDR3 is TGTGCCAGTAGTATCGGCGTGAGGAGAAATAATGAAAAACTGTTTTTT. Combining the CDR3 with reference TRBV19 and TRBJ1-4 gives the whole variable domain DGGITQSPKYLFRKEGQNVTLSCEQNLNHDAMYWYRQDPGQGLRLIYYSQIVNDFQKGDIAEGYSVSREKKESFPLTVTSAQKNPTAFYLCASSIGVRRNNEKLFFGSGTQLSVL.

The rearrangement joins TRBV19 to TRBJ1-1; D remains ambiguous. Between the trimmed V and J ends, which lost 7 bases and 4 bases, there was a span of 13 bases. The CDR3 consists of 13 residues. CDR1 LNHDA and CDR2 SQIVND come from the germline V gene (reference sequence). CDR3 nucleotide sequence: TGTGCCAGTAAATTAGAGGTTGGCACTGAAGCTTTCTTT. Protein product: CASKLEVGTEAFF.

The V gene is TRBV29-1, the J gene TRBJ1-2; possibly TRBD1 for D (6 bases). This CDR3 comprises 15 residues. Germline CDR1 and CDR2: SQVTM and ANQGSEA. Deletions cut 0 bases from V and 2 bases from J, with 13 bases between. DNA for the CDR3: TGCAGCGTTGAAGATCGAGACAGGATCAACTATGGCTACACCTTC. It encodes CSVEDRDRINYGYTF.

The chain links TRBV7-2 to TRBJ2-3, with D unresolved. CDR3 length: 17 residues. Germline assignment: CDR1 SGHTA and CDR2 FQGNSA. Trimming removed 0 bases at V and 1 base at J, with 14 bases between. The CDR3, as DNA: TGTGCCAGCAGCTTAGCCCCCTTGGTTCAGGGCACAGATACGCAGTATTTT. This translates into CASSLAPLVQGTDTQYF.

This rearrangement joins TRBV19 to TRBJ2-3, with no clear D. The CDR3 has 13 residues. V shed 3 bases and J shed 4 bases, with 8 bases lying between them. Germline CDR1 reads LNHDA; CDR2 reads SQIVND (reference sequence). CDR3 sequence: CASSIRQADTQYF. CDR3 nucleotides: TGTGCCAGTAGTATTAGGCAGGCAGATACGCAGTATTTT.

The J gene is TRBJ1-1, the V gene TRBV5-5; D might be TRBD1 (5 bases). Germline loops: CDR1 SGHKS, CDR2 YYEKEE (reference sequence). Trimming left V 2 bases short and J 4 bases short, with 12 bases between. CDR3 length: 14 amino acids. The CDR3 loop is CASSFRELSTEAFF. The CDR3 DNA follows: TGTGCCAGCAGCTTCAGGGAATTGAGCACTGAAGCTTTCTTT.

The CDR3 protein is CASSIWRELFF. The CDR3 DNA is TGTGCCAGTAGTATATGGCGGGAACTGTTTTTT. V is TRBV19 and J is TRBJ1-4; D remains unclear. This CDR3 spans 11 amino acids. Germline V CDR1 and CDR2: LNHDA, SQIVND (reference sequence). V gave up 2 bases and J gave up 12 bases, with 7 bases separating them. Filled out from reference TRBV19 and TRBJ1-4, the complete variable domain reads DGGITQSPKYLFRKEGQNVTLSCEQNLNHDAMYWYRQDPGQGLRLIYYSQIVNDFQKGDIAEGYSVSREKKESFPLTVTSAQKNPTAFYLCASSIWRELFFGSGTQLSVL.

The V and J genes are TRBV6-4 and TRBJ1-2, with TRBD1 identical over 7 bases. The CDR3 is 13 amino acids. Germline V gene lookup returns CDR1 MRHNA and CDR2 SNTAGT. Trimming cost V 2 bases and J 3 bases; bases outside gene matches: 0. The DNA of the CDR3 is TGTGCCAGCAGTGACGGGACAGACTATGGCTACACCTTC. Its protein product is CASSDGTDYGYTF.

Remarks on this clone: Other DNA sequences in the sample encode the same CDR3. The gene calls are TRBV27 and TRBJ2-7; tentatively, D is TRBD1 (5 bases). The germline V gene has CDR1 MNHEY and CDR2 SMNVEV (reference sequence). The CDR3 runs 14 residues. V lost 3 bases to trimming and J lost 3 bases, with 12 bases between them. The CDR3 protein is CASSFAQGSYEQYF. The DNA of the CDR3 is TGTGCCAGCAGTTTCGCCCAGGGTAGCTACGAGCAGTACTTC.

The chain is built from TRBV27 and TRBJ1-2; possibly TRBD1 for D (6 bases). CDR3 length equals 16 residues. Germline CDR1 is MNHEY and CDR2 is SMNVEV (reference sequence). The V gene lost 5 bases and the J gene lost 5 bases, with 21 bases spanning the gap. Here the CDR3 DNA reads TGTGCCAGCAGTCTTCAGGGGCGAAGCCGCCCTTATGGCTACACCTTC. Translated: CASSLQGRSRPYGYTF.

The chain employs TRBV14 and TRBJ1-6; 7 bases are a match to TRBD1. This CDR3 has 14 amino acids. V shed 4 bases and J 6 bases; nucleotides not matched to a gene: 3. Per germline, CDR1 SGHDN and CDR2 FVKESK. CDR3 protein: CASSLGTANSPLHF. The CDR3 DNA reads TGTGCCAGCAGCCTGGGGACAGCTAATTCACCCCTCCACTTT.

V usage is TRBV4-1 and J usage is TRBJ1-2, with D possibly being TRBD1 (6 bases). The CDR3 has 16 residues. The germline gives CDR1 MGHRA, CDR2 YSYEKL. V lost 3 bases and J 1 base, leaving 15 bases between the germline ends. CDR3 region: CASSQEQGTVNYGYTF. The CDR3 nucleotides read TGCGCCAGCAGCCAGGAACAGGGTACAGTTAACTATGGCTACACCTTC.